Listed below are T cell receptor beta chains from one sample, sequenced in a study of shared clonotypes between healthy human individuals. This table comes from immunoSEQ multiplex PCR, and its TCRdb copy is limited to in-frame clones, with some not included. The table has 2 million to 3 million clones, roughly 93% seen once; the top ten hold more than 0.35%. Sample: naive CD4+ T cells from PBMCs. Receptors originate from a man aged 18 to 30 in good health. Some clones in this sample may be carry-over from other donors' samples. The CDR3 runs from the conserved cysteine through the conserved F or W.

>TRBJ1-2|TRBV25-1
CASSDGADYGYTF
>TRBJ2-5|TRBV4-2
CASSQGGSGRGETQYF
>TRBJ2-7|TRBV28
CASSEGGGSSYEQYF
>TRBJ2-7|TRBV7-9
CASSTSDRAGSSYEQYF
>TRBJ2-7|TRBV18
CASSNYPEISEQYF
>TRBJ2-1|TRBV6-1
CATSRTSDNEQFF
>TRBJ2-5|TRBV27
CASKLGQVQETQYF
>TRBJ1-2|TRBV28
CASSLAGRDGYTF
>TRBJ2-5|TRBV11-2
CASSLQGTAEETQYF
>TRBJ2-5|TRBV6-6
CASTVRGAGGPKTQYF
>TRBJ1-5|TRBV2
CASSGSGIPNQPQHF
>TRBJ2-1|TRBV15
CATSRDFQVSYNEQFF
>TRBJ1-1|TRBV28
CASTTPGRPNTEAFF
>TRBJ2-3|TRBV19
CASSSRLAGDTDTQYF
>TRBJ1-2|TRBV2
CASRGPGETAYGYTF
>TRBJ2-2|TRBV9
CASSVGSQNTGELFF
>TRBJ1-2|TRBV5-1
CASSLAPDRLYGYTF
>TRBJ2-2|TRBV5-1
CASSFDPNTGELFF
>TRBJ2-7|TRBV19
CANLGLTYEQYF
>TRBJ1-1|TRBV6-5
CASSPKRSGLEAFF
>TRBJ1-5|TRBV28
CASSIGQYSNQPQHF
>TRBJ1-5|TRBV5-1
CASSLGTANQPQHF
>TRBJ2-1|TRBV11-2
CASSLEGTAYNEQFF
>TRBJ2-7|TRBV5-1
CASSLPGQGAEQYF
>TRBJ1-2|TRBV5-1
CASSMDRGKDGYTF
>TRBJ2-7|TRBV6-1
CASSESSYEQYF
>NA|TRBV5-1
CASSFSGTSGRSHEQYF
>TRBJ2-5|TRBV2
CASSRGAVQETQYF
>TRBJ2-3|TRBV4-3
CASSQEQGGSDTQYF
>TRBJ2-2|TRBV5-4
CASSSAGQGSTGELFF
>TRBJ1-3|TRBV30
CAWSLGGSGNTIYF
>TRBJ1-2|TRBV27
CASSVDRGWGYTF
>TRBJ1-2|TRBV7-9
CASSPSRGDGYTF
>TRBJ1-5|TRBV30
CAWSRGVNQPQHF
>TRBJ2-3|TRBV28
CASSPGTRSDTQYF
>TRBJ1-2|TRBV25-1
CASSDSNGYTF
>TRBJ2-3|TRBV19
CAVGPFPDTQYF
>TRBJ1-5|TRBV7-8
CASSLASGRNQPQHF
>TRBJ1-2|TRBV28
CASSVTGTYGYTF
>TRBJ2-1|TRBV4-1
CASSQGGEQFF
>TRBJ2-3|TRBV5-1
CASSLSGKGTDTQYF
>TRBJ2-2|TRBV6-6
CASSYLAYTGELFF
>TRBJ2-1|TRBV9
CASSVEARSSYNEQFF
>TRBJ2-2|TRBV10-3
CAISDGGRAPGELFF
>TRBJ1-5|TRBV28
CASSSPTGSEGRQPQHF
>TRBJ2-7|TRBV28
CASSLRIRGRRGQYF
>TRBJ2-7|TRBV18
CASSPGSGQGYEQYF
>TRBJ2-1|TRBV7-3
CASSLTRDQPHREQFF
>TRBJ2-7|TRBV14
CASSPGGYEQYF
>TRBJ2-2|TRBV5-1
CASRRTGELFF
>TRBJ1-4|TRBV6-5
CASSPIAFPNEKLFF
>TRBJ1-4|TRBV28
CASSSATGTANEKLFF
>TRBJ2-5|TRBV28
CASSLDSQETQYF